What follows are 13 T cell receptor beta chains derived from one specimen sequenced in a study of cytomegalovirus exposure and HLA in healthy donors. Sequencing used immunoSEQ multiplex PCR; TCRdb keeps in-frame clones, though not all of them. The sample consists of more than 110,000 clones, 88% of them appearing once. Sample: PBMCs. The receptors were gathered from a woman aged 18 to 35 in good health and CMV-seropositive.

The chain carries TRBV10-2 and TRBJ2-6; D possibly corresponds to TRBD1 (5 bases). There are 19 residues in the CDR3. V was clipped by 6 bases and J by 3 bases, with 24 bases between them. Germline values: CDR1 WSHSY, CDR2 SAAADI. Written as DNA, the CDR3 is TGCGCCAGCAGGAGGTCGTGGCAGGGCCTTTGGGATGGGGCCAACGTCCTGACTTTC. It codes for CASRRSWQGLWDGANVLTF.

This clone showed up just a few times. The V and J genes are TRBV27 and TRBJ1-2; 9 bases match TRBD1. With V trimmed by 6 bases and J by 8 bases, 4 bases remained unmatched. Germline V lookup: CDR1 MNHEY, CDR2 SMNVEV (reference sequence). The CDR3 is 12 amino acids. The CDR3 DNA reads TGTGCCAGCAGACAGGGGGCGAAGGGCTACACCTTC. Residues: CASRQGAKGYTF.

This chain connects TRBV15 to TRBJ1-1, with TRBD1 matching over 8 bases. The CDR3 is made up of 15 amino acids. The junction had 5 bases not matched to a gene; V was cut back by 5 bases and J by 0 bases. Germline V gene sequence: CDR1 LNHNV, CDR2 YYDKDF (reference sequence). The CDR3 DNA follows: TGTGCCACCAGCCCACGGACAGGGCTGAACACTGAAGCTTTCTTT. Amino acids: CATSPRTGLNTEAFF.

The rearrangement links TRBV30 to TRBJ2-1, with 15 bases aligning to TRBD2. CDR1 and CDR2 (germline): GTSNPN, SVGIG (reference sequence). This CDR3 has 14 amino acids. Trimming took 5 bases from V and 9 from J; bases not matched to a gene: 5. CDR3 DNA: TGTGCCTGGGGGGGACTAGCGGGAGGTGGTGAGCAGTTCTTC. Amino acid sequence: CAWGGLAGGGEQFF.

This chain connects TRBV2 to TRBJ2-3; possibly TRBD2 for D (6 bases). The germline CDR1 and CDR2 sequences are SNHLY and FYNNEI. CDR3 size: 14 residues. Deletions cut 7 bases from V and 0 bases from J, with 11 bases between. CDR3 sequence reads: CASTVDYSTDTQYF. The CDR3 nucleotides read TGTGCCAGCACCGTGGACTACAGCACAGATACGCAGTATTTT. Full variable domain (outside the CDR3, taken from reference TRBV2 and TRBJ2-3): EPEVTQTPSHQVTQMGQEVILRCVPISNHLYFYWYRQILGQKVEFLVSFYNNEISEKSEIFDDQFSVERPDGSNFTLKIRSTKLEDSAMYFCASTVDYSTDTQYFGPGTRLTVL.

The gene calls are TRBV19 and TRBJ2-1, with a possible D match to TRBD1 (5 bases). Trimming shortened V by 3 bases and J by 7 bases, and 19 bases separated the two germline ends. The germline V gene has CDR1 LNHDA and CDR2 SQIVND (reference sequence). CDR3 length: 16 residues. The CDR3 sequence is CASSIGRQPAPNEQFF. The CDR3 DNA reads TGTGCCAGTAGTATTGGGCGACAGCCCGCACCAAATGAGCAGTTCTTC.

In DNA form, the CDR3 reads TGTGCCAGCAGCTTTGAGGGTGGGACCTATAATTCACCCCTCCACTTT. This codes for CASSFEGGTYNSPLHF. The J gene is TRBJ1-6, the V gene TRBV5-6; D ambiguous. The germline V gene has CDR1 SGHDT and CDR2 YYEEEE. Trimming took 2 bases from V and 2 from J, leaving 11 bases between them. The CDR3 consists of 16 residues.

V usage is TRBV13 and J usage is TRBJ2-1, with 9 nucleotides matching TRBD2. The trim removed 5 bases at V and 2 bases at J, leaving 4 bases unmatched. In germline, CDR1 is PRHDT, CDR2 FYEKMQ (reference sequence). This CDR3 has 15 residues. CDR3 loop: CASSRTSVTYNEQFF. Here the CDR3 DNA reads TGTGCCAGCAGCCGGACTAGCGTAACCTACAATGAGCAGTTCTTC.

The rearrangement links TRBV7-2 to TRBJ1-6; TRBD1 matches at 7 bases. Germline V gene sequence: CDR1 SGHTA, CDR2 FQGNSA. The V and J ends lost 4 bases and 9 bases, in that order; junction bases with no gene match: 9. This CDR3 region has 15 residues. The CDR3 is CASSSLTGAGSPLHF. DNA for the CDR3: TGTGCCAGCAGCTCATTAACAGGGGCGGGTTCACCCCTCCACTTT.

The chain couples TRBV25-1 to TRBJ1-3; a weak D match, TRBD1 (6 bases). The CDR3 length is 17 residues. Germline loops: CDR1 MGHDK, CDR2 SYGVNS. V lost 5 bases and J 3 bases, leaving 20 bases between the germline ends. CDR3 nucleotide sequence: TGTGCCAGCAGTTCCCTCGAGGGGGATGGAGGTGGAAACACCATATATTTT. This gives the protein CASSSLEGDGGGNTIYF.

CDR3: CASSIRDEAFF. In nucleotides, the CDR3 is TGTGCCAGTAGTATCAGGGATGAAGCTTTCTTT. The chain combines TRBV19 with TRBJ1-1; D perhaps matches TRBD1 (5 bases). With 3 bases removed from V and 7 bases from J, the gap between germline ends came to 6 bases. Looked up from germline, CDR1 is LNHDA and CDR2 is SQIVND (reference sequence). The CDR3 runs to 11 residues.

This chain links TRBV27 with TRBJ2-3; 11 bases match TRBD1. Trimming at V came to 5 bases and at J to 7 bases, leaving 5 bases not matched to a gene. Germline V gene sequence: CDR1 MNHEY, CDR2 SMNVEV (reference sequence). This CDR3 is 14 amino acids long. CDR3 residues: CASSKDRGLHTQYF. The CDR3 DNA sequence: TGTGCCAGCAGTAAGGACAGGGGGCTACATACGCAGTATTTT.

This clone was found a few times. V and J are TRBV4-1 and TRBJ1-5; maybe TRBD1 (5 bases). V was clipped by 0 bases and J by 6 bases, with 15 bases between them. The CDR3 consists of 16 residues. CDR1 and CDR2 from the germline V gene are MGHRA and YSYEKL. The CDR3 loop reads CASSQEPGRGIQPQHF. CDR3 in DNA: TGCGCCAGCAGCCAAGAGCCGGGACGGGGGATTCAGCCCCAGCATTTT.